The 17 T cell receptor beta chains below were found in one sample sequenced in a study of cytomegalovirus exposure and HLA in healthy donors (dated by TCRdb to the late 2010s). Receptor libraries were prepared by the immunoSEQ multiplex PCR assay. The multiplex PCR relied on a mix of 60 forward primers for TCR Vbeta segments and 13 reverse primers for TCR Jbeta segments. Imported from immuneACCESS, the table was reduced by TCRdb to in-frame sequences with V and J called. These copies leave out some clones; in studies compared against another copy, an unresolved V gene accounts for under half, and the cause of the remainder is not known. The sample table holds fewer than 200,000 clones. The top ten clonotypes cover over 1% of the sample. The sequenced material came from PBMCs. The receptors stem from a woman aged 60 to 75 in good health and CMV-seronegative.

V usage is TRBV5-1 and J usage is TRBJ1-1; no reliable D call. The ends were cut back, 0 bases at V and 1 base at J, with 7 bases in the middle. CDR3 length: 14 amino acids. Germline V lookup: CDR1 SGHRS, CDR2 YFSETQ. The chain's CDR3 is CASSLALPNTEAFF. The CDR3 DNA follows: TGCGCCAGCAGCTTGGCACTCCCGAACACTGAAGCTTTCTTT.

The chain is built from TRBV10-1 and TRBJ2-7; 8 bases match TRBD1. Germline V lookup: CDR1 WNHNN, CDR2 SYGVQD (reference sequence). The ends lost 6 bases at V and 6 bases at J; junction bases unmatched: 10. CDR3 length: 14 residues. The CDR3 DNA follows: TGCGCCAGCAGGAGGGCAGGGGGCAGTTGCGAGCAGTACTTC. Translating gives CASRRAGGSCEQYF.

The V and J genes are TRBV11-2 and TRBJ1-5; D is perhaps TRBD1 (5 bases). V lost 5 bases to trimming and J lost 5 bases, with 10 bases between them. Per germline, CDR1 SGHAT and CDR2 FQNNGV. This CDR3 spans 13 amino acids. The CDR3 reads CASSEQGDQPQHF. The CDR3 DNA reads TGTGCCAGCAGCGAGCAAGGGGATCAGCCCCAGCATTTT.

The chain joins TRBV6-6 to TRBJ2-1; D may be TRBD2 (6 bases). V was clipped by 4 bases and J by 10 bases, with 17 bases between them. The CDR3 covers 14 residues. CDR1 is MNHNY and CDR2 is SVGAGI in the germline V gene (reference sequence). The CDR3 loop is CASSLGGSRMEQFF. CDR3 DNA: TGTGCCAGCAGTTTAGGAGGGAGTCGAATGGAGCAGTTCTTC.

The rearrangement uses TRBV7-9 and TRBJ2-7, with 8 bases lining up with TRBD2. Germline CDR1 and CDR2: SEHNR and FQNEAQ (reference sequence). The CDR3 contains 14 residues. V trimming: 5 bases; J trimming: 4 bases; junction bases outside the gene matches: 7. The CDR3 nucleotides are TGTGCCAGCAGCCCGCGGACTAGCAGGTACGAGCAGTACTTC. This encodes CASSPRTSRYEQYF. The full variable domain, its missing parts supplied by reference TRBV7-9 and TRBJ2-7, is DTGVSQNPRHKITKRGQNVTFRCDPISEHNRLYWYRQTLGQGPEFLTYFQNEAQLEKSRLLSDRFSAERPKGSFSTLEIQRTEQGDSAMYLCASSPRTSRYEQYFGPGTRLTVT.

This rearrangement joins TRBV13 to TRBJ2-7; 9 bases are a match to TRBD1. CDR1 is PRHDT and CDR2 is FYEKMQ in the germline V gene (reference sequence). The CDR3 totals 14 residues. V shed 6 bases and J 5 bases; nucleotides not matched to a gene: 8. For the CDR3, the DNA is TGTGCCAGCAGATTTACTACAGGGGGCCACGAGCAGTACTTC. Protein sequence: CASRFTTGGHEQYF.

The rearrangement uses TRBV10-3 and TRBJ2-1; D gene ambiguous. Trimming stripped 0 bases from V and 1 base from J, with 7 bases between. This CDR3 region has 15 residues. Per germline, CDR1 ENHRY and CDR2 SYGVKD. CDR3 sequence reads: CAISESGGSYNEQFF. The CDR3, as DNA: TGTGCCATCAGTGAGTCTGGCGGTTCCTACAATGAGCAGTTCTTC.

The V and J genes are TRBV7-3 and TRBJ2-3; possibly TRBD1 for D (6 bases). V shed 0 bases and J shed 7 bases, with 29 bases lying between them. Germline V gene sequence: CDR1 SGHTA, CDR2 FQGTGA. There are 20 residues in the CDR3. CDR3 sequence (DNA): TGTGCCAGCAGCTTAACGGGGGTCAGGATCGGGACACATATCGTGCATACGCAGTATTTT. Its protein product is CASSLTGVRIGTHIVHTQYF.

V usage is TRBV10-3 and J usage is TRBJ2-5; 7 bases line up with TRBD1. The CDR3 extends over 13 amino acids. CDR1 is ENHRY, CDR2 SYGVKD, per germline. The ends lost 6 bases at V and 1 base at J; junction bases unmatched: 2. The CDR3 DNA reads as TGTGCCATCAGGGGACAGAGCCAAGAGACCCAGTACTTC. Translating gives CAIRGQSQETQYF.

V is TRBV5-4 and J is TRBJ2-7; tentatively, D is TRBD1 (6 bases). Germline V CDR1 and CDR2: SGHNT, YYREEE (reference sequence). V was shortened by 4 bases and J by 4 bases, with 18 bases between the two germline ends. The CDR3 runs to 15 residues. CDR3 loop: CASSPGARGEYEQYF. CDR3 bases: TGTGCCAGCAGCCCAGGGGCGAGGGGAGAGTACGAGCAGTACTTC.

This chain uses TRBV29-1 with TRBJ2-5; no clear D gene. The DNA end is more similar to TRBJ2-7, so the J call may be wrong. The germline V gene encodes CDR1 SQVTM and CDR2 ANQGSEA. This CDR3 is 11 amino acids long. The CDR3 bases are TGCAGCGTTGCCAACCCCTACGAGCAGTACTTC. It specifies CSVANPYEQYF.

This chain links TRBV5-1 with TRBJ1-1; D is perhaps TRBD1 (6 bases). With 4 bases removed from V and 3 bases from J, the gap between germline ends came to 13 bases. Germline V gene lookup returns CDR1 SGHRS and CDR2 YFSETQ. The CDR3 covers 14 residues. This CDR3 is CASSARQEYTEAFF. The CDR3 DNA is TGCGCCAGCAGCGCCCGACAGGAGTACACTGAAGCTTTCTTT.

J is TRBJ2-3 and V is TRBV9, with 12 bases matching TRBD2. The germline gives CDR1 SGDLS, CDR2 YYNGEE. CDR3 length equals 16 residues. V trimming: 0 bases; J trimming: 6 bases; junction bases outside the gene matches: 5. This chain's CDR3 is CASSVVLAGGQDTQYF. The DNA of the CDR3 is TGTGCCAGCAGCGTAGTTCTAGCGGGGGGGCAGGATACGCAGTATTTT.

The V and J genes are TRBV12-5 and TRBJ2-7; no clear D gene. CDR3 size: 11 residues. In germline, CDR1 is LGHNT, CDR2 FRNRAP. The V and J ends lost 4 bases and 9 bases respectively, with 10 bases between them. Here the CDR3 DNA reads TGTGCTAGTGGTTCCGAGTATCTGCAGTACTTC. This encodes CASGSEYLQYF.

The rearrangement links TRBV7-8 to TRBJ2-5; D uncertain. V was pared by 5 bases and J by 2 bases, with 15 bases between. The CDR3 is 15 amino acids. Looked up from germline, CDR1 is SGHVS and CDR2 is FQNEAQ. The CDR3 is CASSRRAIIQETQYF. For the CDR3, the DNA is TGTGCCAGCAGCCGTAGAGCTATCATACAAGAGACCCAGTACTTC.

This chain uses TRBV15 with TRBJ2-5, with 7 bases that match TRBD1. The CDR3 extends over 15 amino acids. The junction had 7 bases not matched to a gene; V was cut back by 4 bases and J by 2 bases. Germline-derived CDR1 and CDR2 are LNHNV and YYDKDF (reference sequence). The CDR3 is CATSTQPGQQETQYF. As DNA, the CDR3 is TGTGCCACCAGCACACAACCGGGACAGCAAGAGACCCAGTACTTC.

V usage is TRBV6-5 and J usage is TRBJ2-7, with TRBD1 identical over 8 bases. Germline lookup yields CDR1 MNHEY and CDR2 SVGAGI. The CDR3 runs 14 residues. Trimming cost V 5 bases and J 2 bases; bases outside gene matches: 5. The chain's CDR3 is CASSTTGDPYEQYF. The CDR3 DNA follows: TGTGCCAGCAGTACGACAGGGGACCCCTACGAGCAGTACTTC.